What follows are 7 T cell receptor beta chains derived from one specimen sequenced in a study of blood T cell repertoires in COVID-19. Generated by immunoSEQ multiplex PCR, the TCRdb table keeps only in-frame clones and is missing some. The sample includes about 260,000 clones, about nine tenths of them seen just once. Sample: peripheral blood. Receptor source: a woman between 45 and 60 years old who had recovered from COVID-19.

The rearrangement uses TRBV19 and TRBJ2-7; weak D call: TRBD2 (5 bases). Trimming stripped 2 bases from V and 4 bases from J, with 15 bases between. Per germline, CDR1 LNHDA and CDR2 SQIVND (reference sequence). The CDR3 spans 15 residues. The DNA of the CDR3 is TGTGCCAGTAGTATACCCCCTCCGGGGAGATACGAGCAGTACTTC. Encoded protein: CASSIPPPGRYEQYF.

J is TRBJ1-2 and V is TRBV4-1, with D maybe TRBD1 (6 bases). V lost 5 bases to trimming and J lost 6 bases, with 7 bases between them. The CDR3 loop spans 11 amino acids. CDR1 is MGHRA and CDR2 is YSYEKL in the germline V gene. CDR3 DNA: TGCGCCAGCAGCTACAGGGATGGCTACACCTTC. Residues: CASSYRDGYTF.

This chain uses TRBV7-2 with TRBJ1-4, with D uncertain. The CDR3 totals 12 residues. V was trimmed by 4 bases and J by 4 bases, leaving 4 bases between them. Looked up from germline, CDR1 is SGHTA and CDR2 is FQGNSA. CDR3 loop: CASSSFNEKLFF. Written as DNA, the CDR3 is TGTGCCAGCAGCTCGTTTAATGAAAAACTGTTTTTT.

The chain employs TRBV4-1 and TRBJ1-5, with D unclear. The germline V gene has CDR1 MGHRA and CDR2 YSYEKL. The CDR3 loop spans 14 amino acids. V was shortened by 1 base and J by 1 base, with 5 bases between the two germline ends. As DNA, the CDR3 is TGCGCCAGCAGCCAAGTTCAGAGCAATCAGCCCCAGCATTTT. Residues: CASSQVQSNQPQHF.

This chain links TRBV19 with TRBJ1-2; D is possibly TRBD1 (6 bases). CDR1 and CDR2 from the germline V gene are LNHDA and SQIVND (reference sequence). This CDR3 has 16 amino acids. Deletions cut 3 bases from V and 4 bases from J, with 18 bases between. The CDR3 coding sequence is TGTGCCAGTAGTATGATGGCAGGGGCCCTAGCCTATGGCTACACCTTC. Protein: CASSMMAGALAYGYTF.

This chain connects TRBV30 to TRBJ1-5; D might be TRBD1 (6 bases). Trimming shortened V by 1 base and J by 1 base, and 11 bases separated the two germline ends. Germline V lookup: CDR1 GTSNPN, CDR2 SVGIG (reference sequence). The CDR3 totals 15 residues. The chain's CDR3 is CAWSGDQGSNQPQHF. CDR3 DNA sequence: TGTGCCTGGAGTGGGGATCAGGGGAGCAATCAGCCCCAGCATTTT.

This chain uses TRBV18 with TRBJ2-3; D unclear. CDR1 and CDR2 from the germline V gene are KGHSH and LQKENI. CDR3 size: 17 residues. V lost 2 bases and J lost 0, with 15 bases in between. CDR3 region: CASSPERAGLSTDTQYF. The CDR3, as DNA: TGTGCCAGCTCACCAGAGAGAGCCGGTCTCAGCACAGATACGCAGTATTTT.